This TCR beta chain appears in the sequencing data of a study of type 1 regulatory T cells. Study background: This in vitro CD4 product, T-allo10, is enriched for Tr1 cells and alloantigen-specific.

This clonotype was counted at least ten times. What it binds is unknown. Germline V gene lookup returns CDR1 SGHTA and CDR2 FQGNSA. V lost 5 bases to trimming and J lost 5 bases, with 12 bases between them. The CDR3 is made up of 14 amino acids. Graft donor-derived T-allo10 cells were described as host-alloantigen-specific, anergic, and alloantigen-specifically suppressive. TCRdb ran MiXCR on the reads and lists one entry per CDR3 protein. Here the sample spans 60,000 to 80,000 distinct CDR3 sequences, about three fifths being singletons. The sample consisted of cultured T cells, either the whole culture or a sorted T cell fraction (not recorded which). Subset defined: Tr1-enriched cell product generated in vitro against host alloantigens. The TCR originated in a human donor in good health. The chain employs TRBV7-2 and TRBJ2-2, with D unresolved. In nucleotides, the CDR3 is TGTGCCAGCAGCCAACATAGGGTAACCGGGGAGCTGTTTTTT. Protein product: CASSQHRVTGELFF.